This T cell receptor beta chain was found in a study of shared clonotypes between healthy human individuals. Method: immunoSEQ multiplex PCR; TCRdb's copy keeps in-frame clones and lacks some. Among hundreds of thousands of clones listed, about three quarters were seen once. In its sample, this clone was seen many times. This CDR3 has 16 amino acids. Germline CDR1 is KGHSH and CDR2 is LQKENI. Trimming at V came to 2 bases and at J to 1 base, leaving 7 bases not matched to a gene. This rearrangement joins TRBV18 to TRBJ2-7, with 8 bases identical to TRBD1. Source material: memory CD4+ T cells sorted from blood. Subset reported: CD45RA-negative fraction. This TCR was recovered from a young woman in good health. The CDR3 loop reads CASSPRTGGLSYEQYF. CDR3 DNA sequence: TGTGCCAGCTCACCAAGAACAGGGGGGCTATCCTACGAGCAGTACTTC.